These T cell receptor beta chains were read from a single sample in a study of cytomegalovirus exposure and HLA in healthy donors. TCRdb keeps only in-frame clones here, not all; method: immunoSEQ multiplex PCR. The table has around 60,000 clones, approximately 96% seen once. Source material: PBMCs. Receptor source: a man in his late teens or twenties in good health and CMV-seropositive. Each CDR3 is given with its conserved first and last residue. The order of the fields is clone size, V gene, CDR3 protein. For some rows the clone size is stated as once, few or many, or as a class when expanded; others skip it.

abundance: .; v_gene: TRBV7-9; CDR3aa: CASSLLQGSEQFF
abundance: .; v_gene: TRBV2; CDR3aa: CASRGAPQETQYF
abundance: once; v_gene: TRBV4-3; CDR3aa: CASSQERTGVEKLFF
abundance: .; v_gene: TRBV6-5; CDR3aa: CASSLTGNNSPLHF
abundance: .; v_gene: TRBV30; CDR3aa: CAWEDRGPDTKYEQYF
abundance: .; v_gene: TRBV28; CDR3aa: CASSSYVRGRGGYTF
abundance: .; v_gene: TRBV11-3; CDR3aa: CASSLRLEQETQYF
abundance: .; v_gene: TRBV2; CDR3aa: CASSPQGSVNTEAFF
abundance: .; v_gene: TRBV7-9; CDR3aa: CASSQGLLSYEQYF
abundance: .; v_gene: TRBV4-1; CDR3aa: CASSQGFGTRKTETQYF
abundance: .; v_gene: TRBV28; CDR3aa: CASSLGGLGNGYTF
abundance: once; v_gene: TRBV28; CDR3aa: CASSAPWSDYEQYF
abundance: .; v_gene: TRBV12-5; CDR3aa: CASGFTRDRGIYNEQFF
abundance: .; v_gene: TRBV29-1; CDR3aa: CSAGSLAGGDEQFF
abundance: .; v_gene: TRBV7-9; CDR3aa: CASSLTSGGTNEKLFF
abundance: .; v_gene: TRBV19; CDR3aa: CASSLAGASSYEQYF
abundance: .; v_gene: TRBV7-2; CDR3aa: CASSLDLYQETQYF
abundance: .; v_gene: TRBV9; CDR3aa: CASSVEAGGSYNEQFF
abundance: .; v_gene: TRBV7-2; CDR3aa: CASSTTLASQYF
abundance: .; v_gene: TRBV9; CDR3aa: CASSVTGNYGYTF
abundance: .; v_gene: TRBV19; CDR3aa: CASTGVKGVKRDQPQHF
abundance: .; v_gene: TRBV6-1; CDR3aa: CASSESRVGGDGGYTF
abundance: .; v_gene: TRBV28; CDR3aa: CASSPGTANEKLFF
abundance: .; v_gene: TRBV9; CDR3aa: CASSVSSGANVLTF
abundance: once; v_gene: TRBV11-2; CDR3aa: CASSPRLALNEQFF
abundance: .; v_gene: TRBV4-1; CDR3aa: CASRYRDRGTYEQYF
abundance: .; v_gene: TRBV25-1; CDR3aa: CASGGQGERETQYF
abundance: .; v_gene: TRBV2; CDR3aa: CASSGQGVGYGYTF
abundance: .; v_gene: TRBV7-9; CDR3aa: CASSVGQLNTEAFF
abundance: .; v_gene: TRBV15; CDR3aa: CATSRLGQGIYEQYF
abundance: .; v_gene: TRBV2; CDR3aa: CASSGRTSTDTQYF
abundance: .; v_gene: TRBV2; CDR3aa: CARGQGETQYF
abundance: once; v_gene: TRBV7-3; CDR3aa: CASSTQSDGNEQFF
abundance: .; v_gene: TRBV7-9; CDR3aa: CASSLGGRGYEQYF
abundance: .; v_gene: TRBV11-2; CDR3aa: CASSFTSGGLADTQYF
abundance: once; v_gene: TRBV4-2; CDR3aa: CASSQEGIAGMDTQYF
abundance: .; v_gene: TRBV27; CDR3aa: CASSHGQGYEQYF
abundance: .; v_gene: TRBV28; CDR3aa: CASSPQYEKLFF
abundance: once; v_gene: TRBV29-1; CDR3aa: CSVEGQRLPDTQYF
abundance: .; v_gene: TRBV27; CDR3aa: CASSLLQGRGDTQYF
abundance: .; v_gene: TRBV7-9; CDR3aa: CASSLIDRAITGELFF
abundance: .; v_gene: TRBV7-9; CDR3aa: CASSGQGALIEQFF
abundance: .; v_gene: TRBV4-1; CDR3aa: CASSQGQMYGYTF
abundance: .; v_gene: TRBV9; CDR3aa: CASSVAGDGTDTQYF
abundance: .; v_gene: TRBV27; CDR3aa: CASSLSTPSVSEAFF
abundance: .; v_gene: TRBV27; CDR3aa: CASSFYSGPTDTQYF
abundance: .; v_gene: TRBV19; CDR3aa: CASSGTGGDTQYF
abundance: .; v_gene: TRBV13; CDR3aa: CASSPPRDTQYF
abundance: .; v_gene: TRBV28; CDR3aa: CASSIRESGSYEQYF
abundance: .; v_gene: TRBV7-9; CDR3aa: CASSLDIGEGNQPQHF
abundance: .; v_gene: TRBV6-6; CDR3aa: CASSYLAPNNYGYTF
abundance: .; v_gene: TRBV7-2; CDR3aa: CASSLGGQTYGYTF
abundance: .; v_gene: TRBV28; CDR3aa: CATLSAGGDNEQFF